These 7 T cell receptor beta chains share one sample of origin, sequenced in a study of blood T cell repertoires in COVID-19. The repertoire was sequenced with immunoSEQ multiplex PCR; TCRdb's copy has only in-frame clones and lacks some. The sample has about 170,000 clones; about 86% are singletons. The sequencing sample was made of peripheral blood. These receptors were taken from a man aged 50 to 59 with active or convalescent COVID-19.

The V gene is TRBV5-4, the J gene TRBJ1-2; the D is unclear. The CDR3 is made up of 14 amino acids. Trimming stripped 0 bases from V and 8 bases from J, with 14 bases between. CDR1 is SGHNT and CDR2 is YYREEE in the germline V gene (reference sequence). The CDR3 loop is CASSLDKPQRGYTF. The CDR3 DNA follows: TGTGCCAGCAGCTTGGACAAGCCCCAGAGGGGCTACACCTTC. The variable domain in full, completed from reference TRBV5-4 and TRBJ1-2, reads ETGVTQSPTHLIKTRGQQVTLRCSSQSGHNTVSWYQQALGQGPQFIFQYYREEENGRGNFPPRFSGLQFPNYSSELNVNALELDDSALYLCASSLDKPQRGYTFGSGTRLTVV.

This chain connects TRBV3-1 (or the pseudogene TRBV3-2) to TRBJ2-7; no reliable D call. The CDR3 is 14 amino acids. CDR1 is LGHDT and CDR2 is YNNKEL in the germline V gene (reference sequence). V lost 3 bases and J 1 base, leaving 10 bases between the germline ends. CDR3: CASSQRHGSYEQYF. The CDR3 region has the DNA TGTGCCAGCAGCCAGAGGCATGGGTCCTACGAGCAGTACTTC.

This chain links TRBV7-2 with TRBJ1-2; TRBD1 aligns across 8 bases. The CDR3 extends over 14 amino acids. Germline V gene data show CDR1 as SGHTA and CDR2 as FQGNSA. Germline trimming cut 1 base from V and 8 bases from J; bases unmatched to any gene: 6. The CDR3 DNA reads TGTGCCAGCAGCTTAGACAGGGGGTTCGGAGGCTACACCTTC. This sequence encodes CASSLDRGFGGYTF.

The rearrangement joins TRBV4-3 to TRBJ1-4; tentatively, D is TRBD1 (6 bases). V was pared by 0 bases and J by 2 bases, with 13 bases between. The CDR3 length is 17 residues. Germline V CDR1 and CDR2: LGHNA, YSLEER. The CDR3 coding sequence is TGCGCCAGCAGCCAAGAGCGGGGGGGGCGCACTAATGAAAAACTGTTTTTT. It encodes CASSQERGGRTNEKLFF.

The rearrangement links TRBV21-1 to TRBJ2-7; TRBD1 was called by the table and not checked on the DNA. TRBV21-1 is a listed pseudogene. The CDR3 sequence is 14 residues long. The CDR3 spells CASSPGTGVGEQYF. The CDR3 DNA reads as TGTGCCAGCAGCCCGGGGACAGGCGTTGGCGAGCAGTACTTC.

V is TRBV5-4 and J is TRBJ2-5; the match to TRBD2 covers 8 bases. Trimming cost V 3 bases and J 0 bases; bases outside gene matches: 4. Per germline, CDR1 SGHNT and CDR2 YYREEE (reference sequence). The CDR3 contains 15 residues. The CDR3 bases are TGTGCCAGCAGCTCGGGGGGGGGTTACCAAGAGACCCAGTACTTC. It codes for CASSSGGGYQETQYF.

The genes are TRBV6-1 and TRBJ2-7, with 11 bases that match TRBD2. The germline V gene has CDR1 MNHNS and CDR2 SASEGT. The length of the CDR3 is 17 residues. V was pared by 4 bases and J by 2 bases, with 10 bases of the junction left unmatched. CDR3 sequence: CASSASTSSGGTYEQYF. CDR3 sequence (DNA): TGTGCCAGCAGTGCATCCACCTCTAGCGGGGGGACCTACGAGCAGTACTTC.